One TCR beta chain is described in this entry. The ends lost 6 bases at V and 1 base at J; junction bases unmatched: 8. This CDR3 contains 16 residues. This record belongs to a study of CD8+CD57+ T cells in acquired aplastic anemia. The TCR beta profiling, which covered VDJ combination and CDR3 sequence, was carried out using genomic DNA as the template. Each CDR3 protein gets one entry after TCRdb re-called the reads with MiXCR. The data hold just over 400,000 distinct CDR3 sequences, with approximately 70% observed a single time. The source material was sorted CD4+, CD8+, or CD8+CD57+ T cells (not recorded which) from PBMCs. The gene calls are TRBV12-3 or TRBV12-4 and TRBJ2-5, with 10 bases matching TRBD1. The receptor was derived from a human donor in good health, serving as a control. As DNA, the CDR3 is TGTGCCAGCAGCGTAGGGACAGGGGAAACCCAAGAGACCCAGTACTTC. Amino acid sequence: CASSVGTGETQETQYF.